This T cell receptor beta chain stems from a study of blood T cell repertoires in COVID-19. Study-level information: Samples came from the United States, Italy and Spain, spanning acute and convalescent COVID-19. PBMCs, B-cell-depleted T cells, or T cells were the source of the cDNA or gDNA that made up the material.

The study recruited people aged roughly 18 to 100 years across about two dozen US areas. There are 14 residues in the CDR3. After removal of 2 bases from V and 1 base from J, the junction contained 4 bases not matched to a gene. Germline loops: CDR1 SQVTM, CDR2 ANQGSEA. In the original analysis: Using reference gene primer amplification, nucleated cell counts were estimated. Profiling relied on immunoSEQ multiplex PCR, and the TCRdb table lists in-frame clones only, not all of them. The V and J calls and clone size are taken from that table; D and trimming were inferred from the DNA. The profile shows about 210,000 clones, more than 70% of them singletons.

The sample comprised PBMCs or T cells enriched from blood (not recorded which). The clonotype comes from a woman aged 40-49 years with acute COVID-19. This chain links TRBV29-1 with TRBJ1-1; 7 bases agree with TRBD1. The CDR3 reads CSVEPRTGNTEAFF. CDR3 sequence (DNA): TGCAGCGTTGAACCCCGGACAGGGAACACTGAAGCTTTCTTT.